This T cell receptor beta chain was obtained from a study of response to subunit inactivated influenza vaccine. This clonotype has only a few counts. This CDR3 spans 14 amino acids. V was clipped by 6 bases and J by 6 bases; unmatched bases: 7. Germline V CDR1 and CDR2: MDHEN, SYDVKM. TCRdb processed the RT-PCR reads anew with MiXCR; each CDR3 protein has one entry. Seen here are hundreds of thousands of distinct CDR3 sequences, 13% observed once, and the top ten hold about 12%. The rearrangement uses TRBV28 and TRBJ1-5; 8 bases agree with TRBD1. The TCR sequence derives from a man aged 50 to 60 who received an inactivated influenza vaccine. Sequencing used PBMCs from blood, obtained about 40 days after vaccination. CDR3 loop: CASRTDRVVQPQHF. Written as DNA, the CDR3 is TGTGCCAGCAGAACGGACAGGGTGGTTCAGCCCCAGCATTTT.